This T cell receptor (beta chain) was captured in a study of identical twins. There are 16 residues in the CDR3. The junction had 12 bases not matched to a gene; V was cut back by 5 bases and J by 5 bases. The germline gives CDR1 SEHNR, CDR2 FQNEAQ (reference sequence). The sample holds a few counts of this clonotype. Its antigen is as yet unknown. TCRdb redid the calling of the 5' RACE reads with MiXCR, one entry per CDR3 protein. The sample contains about 890,000 distinct CDR3 sequences, 9% to 15% of which appear only once. Whole-study findings and limits: Rather than following the same donors, the conclusions depended on cross-sectional statistical analysis.

A further study also used this sample, focusing on yellow fever vaccine responses in identical twins. As reported in that work: Twin vaccine T cell responses reportedly seemed partly convergent, partly personalized.

The origin of this receptor is a woman aged 18 to 35 in good health. Sequencing was done on a sample of PBMCs. The chain couples TRBV7-9 to TRBJ1-1; the match to TRBD1 covers 9 bases. As DNA, the CDR3 is TGTGCCAGCAGCCCCCCCGGGACAGGGCCGGTAACTGAAGCTTTCTTT. The encoded protein is CASSPPGTGPVTEAFF. The full variable domain, rest sourced from reference TRBV7-9 and TRBJ1-1, is DTGVSQNPRHKITKRGQNVTFRCDPISEHNRLYWYRQTLGQGPEFLTYFQNEAQLEKSRLLSDRFSAERPKGSFSTLEIQRTEQGDSAMYLCASSPPGTGPVTEAFFGQGTRLTVV.